The 19 T cell receptor beta chains below were found in one sample sequenced in a study of early T cells in non-severe SARS-CoV-2 infection. TCRdb itself ran the 5' RACE reads through MiXCR, one entry per CDR3 protein. The table includes 80,000 to 95,000 distinct CDR3 sequences, approximately 14% detected once. Input material: whole blood. These receptor sequences come from an adult who was a healthcare worker with PCR-confirmed SARS-CoV-2 infection or an uninfected control (not recorded which).

In this sample, this clonotype turned up many times. This chain uses TRBV6-1 with TRBJ2-1; TRBD2 agrees at 9 bases. Germline V CDR1 and CDR2: MNHNS, SASEGT. CDR3 length: 15 amino acids. The V gene end was trimmed by 0 bases and the J gene end by 12 bases; junction bases not matched to a gene: 9. CDR3 amino acids: CASSEASGGPERQFF. The CDR3 nucleotides are TGTGCCAGCAGTGAAGCTAGCGGGGGCCCCGAGAGGCAGTTCTTC.

This clonotype showed up just a few times. CDR3 residues: CASGLPADIQYF. DNA for the CDR3: TGTGCTAGTGGACTCCCTGCGGACATTCAGTACTTC. This rearrangement joins TRBV12-5 to TRBJ2-4, with D unclear. The CDR3 consists of 12 residues. With 6 bases removed from V and 8 bases from J, the gap between germline ends came to 11 bases. Germline loops: CDR1 LGHNT, CDR2 FRNRAP.

The rearrangement uses TRBV1 and TRBJ1-6; the tabulated D call, TRBD1, remains unverified against the DNA. TRBV1 is an annotated pseudogene. The CDR3 runs 18 residues. The CDR3 spells CTSRHKPYRQGNNSPLHF. Here the CDR3 DNA reads TGCACCAGCAGACACAAGCCTTATAGACAGGGCAATAATTCACCCCTCCACTTT.

This clonotype was counted ten times or more. This chain connects TRBV5-1 to TRBJ2-1; 10 positions match TRBD2. Germline CDR1 is SGHRS and CDR2 is YFSETQ. This CDR3 region has 15 residues. V was clipped by 2 bases and J by 7 bases; unmatched bases: 6. CDR3 bases: TGCGCCAGCAGCTTCTCGGTAGCGGGGGGTAATGAGCAGTTCTTC. It translates to CASSFSVAGGNEQFF. The variable domain in full, completed from reference TRBV5-1 and TRBJ2-1, reads KAGVTQTPRYLIKTRGQQVTLSCSPISGHRSVSWYQQTPGQGLQFLFEYFSETQRNKGNFPGRFSGRQFSNSRSEMNVSTLELGDSALYLCASSFSVAGGNEQFFGPGTRLTVL.

This clonotype turned up a few times. The CDR3 nucleotides read TGTGCCAGTAGTTCCCGGACTAGCGGGGGGTACAATGAGCAGTTCTTC. Translating gives CASSSRTSGGYNEQFF. This sequence joins TRBV19 and TRBJ2-1, with 14 positions matching TRBD2. Germline values: CDR1 LNHDA, CDR2 SQIVND (reference sequence). V shed 5 bases, J shed 4 bases, and the junction held 4 bases outside the gene matches. The CDR3 spans 16 residues. The whole variable domain, filled in from reference TRBV19 and TRBJ2-1, reads DGGITQSPKYLFRKEGQNVTLSCEQNLNHDAMYWYRQDPGQGLRLIYYSQIVNDFQKGDIAEGYSVSREKKESFPLTVTSAQKNPTAFYLCASSSRTSGGYNEQFFGPGTRLTVL.

This clonotype was counted between two and nine times. The V call is TRBV7-8, the J call TRBJ1-1; D gene unclear. The CDR3 consists of 14 residues. CDR1 is SGHVS and CDR2 is FQNEAQ in the germline V gene. V lost 1 base to trimming and J lost 1 base, with 7 bases between them. The CDR3 reads CASSLDYGNTEAFF. CDR3 nucleotide sequence: TGTGCCAGCAGCTTAGATTACGGGAACACTGAAGCTTTCTTT. The full variable domain, in which reference TRBV7-8 and TRBJ1-1 provide the parts outside the CDR3, is GAGVSQSPRYKVAKRGQDVALRCDPISGHVSLFWYQQALGQGPEFLTYFQNEAQLDKSGLPSDRFFAERPEGSVSTLKIQRTQQEDSAVYLCASSLDYGNTEAFFGQGTRLTVV.

This clonotype was recorded at least ten times. The J gene is TRBJ2-6, the V gene TRBV11-2; D gene unclear. Trimming shortened V by 5 bases and J by 0 bases, and 8 bases separated the two germline ends. Germline V gives CDR1 SGHAT, CDR2 FQNNGV. The CDR3 is 15 amino acids. The CDR3 DNA follows: TGTGCCAGCAGCCCCGTCAGCTCTGGGGCCAACGTCCTGACTTTC. Translation: CASSPVSSGANVLTF.

Ten or more counts support this clonotype. V and J are TRBV18 and TRBJ1-4; TRBD1 is a possible D gene (5 bases). The CDR3 runs 17 residues. From germline, CDR1 is KGHSH and CDR2 LQKENI. The germline V and J ends were trimmed by 1 base and 0 bases, with 12 bases remaining between them. The DNA of the CDR3 is TGTGCCAGCTCACCACGTGGGACCACCGCAACTAATGAAAAACTGTTTTTT. Its protein is CASSPRGTTATNEKLFF. The whole variable domain, filled in from reference TRBV18 and TRBJ1-4, reads NAGVMQNPRHLVRRRGQEARLRCSPMKGHSHVYWYRQLPEEGLKFMVYLQKENIIDESGMPKERFSAEFPKEGPSILRIQQVVRGDSAAYFCASSPRGTTATNEKLFFGSGTQLSVL.

In its sample, this clonotype was seen a few times. The V and J genes are TRBV7-2 and TRBJ2-1, with D tentatively TRBD2 (6 bases). Trimming shortened V by 3 bases and J by 2 bases, and 11 bases separated the two germline ends. Looked up from germline, CDR1 is SGHTA and CDR2 is FQGNSA. The CDR3 is 15 residues long. The CDR3 sequence is CASSLRLDTYNEQFF. The CDR3 DNA follows: TGTGCCAGCAGCTTGAGACTAGATACCTACAATGAGCAGTTCTTC.

The sample holds a few counts of this clonotype. The chain employs TRBV5-4 and TRBJ1-2; D not resolved. Trimming left V 0 bases short and J 3 bases short, with 9 bases between. The CDR3 is 14 residues long. CDR1 is SGHNT, CDR2 YYREEE, per germline (reference sequence). In DNA, the CDR3 is TGTGCCAGCAGCTTGGATCGGCAGGACTATGGCTACACCTTC. This gives the protein CASSLDRQDYGYTF.

This clonotype has ten or more counts. The rearrangement joins TRBV11-2 to TRBJ2-3, with TRBD2 as a possible D gene (5 bases). Germline CDR1 is SGHAT and CDR2 is FQNNGV. Trimming cost V 5 bases and J 1 base, with 10 bases left between them. This CDR3 is 14 amino acids long. The CDR3 spells CASSPQRGTDTQYF. The DNA for the CDR3 is TGTGCCAGCAGCCCCCAGAGGGGCACAGATACGCAGTATTTT.

This clonotype was counted many times. CDR3 DNA sequence: TGTGCCAGCAGCTTAGCGGAGTACCAAGAGACCCAGTACTTC. This gives the protein CASSLAEYQETQYF. V gene TRBV7-9 combines with J gene TRBJ2-5; D is ambiguous. The germline V gene has CDR1 SEHNR and CDR2 FQNEAQ (reference sequence). The CDR3 totals 14 residues. Trimming shortened V by 0 bases and J by 0 bases, and 5 bases separated the two germline ends.

This clonotype was counted many times. The chain uses TRBV12-3 or TRBV12-4 and TRBJ1-5; possible D gene TRBD1, 6 bases. The CDR3 length is 13 residues. Trimming pared 6 bases from V and 9 bases from J, leaving 15 bases between. CDR3 in DNA: TGTGCCAGCAGCCCGACAGGCACTTGGCCCCAGCATTTT. Translating it yields CASSPTGTWPQHF.

The gene calls are TRBV5-4 and TRBJ2-5; D unclear. The V and J ends lost 4 bases and 1 base respectively, with 8 bases between them. There are 13 residues in the CDR3. Germline values: CDR1 SGHNT, CDR2 YYREEE (reference sequence). The CDR3 reads CASSARPQETQYF. The CDR3 bases are TGTGCCAGCAGCGCGCGACCCCAAGAGACCCAGTACTTC.

The chain couples TRBV27 to TRBJ2-4; D is uncertain. There are 14 residues in the CDR3. V dropped 4 bases and J dropped 3 bases, with 10 bases sitting between them. Germline assignment: CDR1 MNHEY and CDR2 SMNVEV (reference sequence). The CDR3 DNA reads TGTGCCAGCAGTTCAGATGATGGCAAAAACATTCAGTACTTC. Protein: CASSSDDGKNIQYF.

V is TRBV12-3 or TRBV12-4 and J is TRBJ1-1, with D unclear. Trimming removed 10 bases from V and 0 bases from J, with 12 bases in between. This CDR3 has 13 amino acids. CDR3 sequence (DNA): TGTGCCAACGCGCTGGGTCTGAACACTGAAGCTTTCTTT. It specifies CANALGLNTEAFF.

V gene TRBV18 combines with J gene TRBJ1-2, with D uncertain. CDR1 and CDR2 from the germline V gene are KGHSH and LQKENI. The CDR3 length is 14 residues. V was trimmed by 3 bases and J by 3 bases, leaving 11 bases between them. The CDR3 nucleotides read TGTGCCAGCTCACCTACGGACGCTTACTATGGCTACACCTTC. Its protein product is CASSPTDAYYGYTF.

This clonotype was picked up many times. The genes are TRBV12-3 or TRBV12-4 and TRBJ1-3; D is undetermined. This CDR3 spans 15 amino acids. Trimming took off 6 bases at V and 1 base at J, with 13 bases between the two ends. CDR3 nucleotide sequence: TGTGCCAGCAGAAACGTGATGGTTTCTGGAAACACCATATATTTT. As protein: CASRNVMVSGNTIYF.

The rearrangement uses TRBV11-2 and TRBJ2-7; 7 nucleotides line up with TRBD1. The V gene's germline CDR1 is SGHAT and CDR2 FQNNGV. This CDR3 region has 14 residues. V gave up 7 bases and J gave up 0 bases; unmatched junction bases: 6. In nucleotides, the CDR3 is TGTGCCAGCACCCCCCGACAGGGCTCCTACGAGCAGTACTTC. Protein: CASTPRQGSYEQYF.